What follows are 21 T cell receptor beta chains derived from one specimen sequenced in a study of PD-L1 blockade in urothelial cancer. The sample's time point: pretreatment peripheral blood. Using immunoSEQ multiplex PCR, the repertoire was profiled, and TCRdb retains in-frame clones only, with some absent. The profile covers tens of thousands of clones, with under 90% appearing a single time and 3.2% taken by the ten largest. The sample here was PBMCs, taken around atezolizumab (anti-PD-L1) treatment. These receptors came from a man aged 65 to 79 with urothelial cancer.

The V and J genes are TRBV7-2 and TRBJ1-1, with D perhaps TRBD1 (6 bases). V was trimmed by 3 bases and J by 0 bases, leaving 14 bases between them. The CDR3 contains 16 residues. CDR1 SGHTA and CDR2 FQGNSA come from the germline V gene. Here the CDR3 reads CASSLLGGAMNTEAFF. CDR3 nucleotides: TGTGCCAGCAGCTTGTTGGGGGGGGCCATGAACACTGAAGCTTTCTTT.

CDR3 coding DNA: TGCGCCAGCAGCTTGGGAGGCTACGAGCAGTACTTC. Residues: CASSLGGYEQYF. The genes are TRBV5-1 and TRBJ2-7; D not certain. V lost 0 bases, J lost 3 bases, and 4 bases lay in between. CDR3 length: 12 residues. Germline values: CDR1 SGHRS, CDR2 YFSETQ. Full variable domain (outside the CDR3, taken from reference TRBV5-1 and TRBJ2-7): KAGVTQTPRYLIKTRGQQVTLSCSPISGHRSVSWYQQTPGQGLQFLFEYFSETQRNKGNFPGRFSGRQFSNSRSEMNVSTLELGDSALYLCASSLGGYEQYFGPGTRLTVT.

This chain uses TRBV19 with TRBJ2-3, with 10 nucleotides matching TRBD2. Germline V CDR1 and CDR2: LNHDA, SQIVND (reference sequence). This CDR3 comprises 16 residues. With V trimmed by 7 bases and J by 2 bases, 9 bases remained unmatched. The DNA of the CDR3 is TGTGCCAGTACCGGAACCGGGACTAGCGCCACAGATACGCAGTATTTT. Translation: CASTGTGTSATDTQYF.

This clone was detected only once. This chain's CDR3 is CASSPTSGSRHTQYF. In DNA, the CDR3 is TGTGCCAGCAGCCCGACTAGCGGGAGTAGACATACGCAGTATTTT. The genes are TRBV11-3 and TRBJ2-3; TRBD2 matches 12 bases. The ends lost 5 bases at V and 7 bases at J; junction bases unmatched: 7. Germline V lookup: CDR1 SGHNT, CDR2 YENEEA. The CDR3 is 15 amino acids.

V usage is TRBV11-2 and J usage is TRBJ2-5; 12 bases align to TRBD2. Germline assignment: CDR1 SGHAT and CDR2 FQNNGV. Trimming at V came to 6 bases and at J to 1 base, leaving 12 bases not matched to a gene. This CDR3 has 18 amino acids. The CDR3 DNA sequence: TGTGCCAGCAGTTACACCCTGCCGGGACTAGCGGGCCAAGAGACCCAGTACTTC. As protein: CASSYTLPGLAGQETQYF.

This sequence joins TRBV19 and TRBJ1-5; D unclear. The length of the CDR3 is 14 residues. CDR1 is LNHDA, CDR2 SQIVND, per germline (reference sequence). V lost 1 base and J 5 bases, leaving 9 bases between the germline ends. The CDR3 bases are TGTGCCAGTAGTATAGTGGGCGGGGATCAGCCCCAGCATTTT. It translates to CASSIVGGDQPQHF.

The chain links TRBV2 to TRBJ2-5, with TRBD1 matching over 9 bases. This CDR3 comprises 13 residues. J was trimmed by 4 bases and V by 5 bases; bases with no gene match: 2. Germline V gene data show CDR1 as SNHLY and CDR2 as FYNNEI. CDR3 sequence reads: CASSSDRGETQYF. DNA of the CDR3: TGTGCCAGCAGTTCGGACAGGGGAGAGACCCAGTACTTC.

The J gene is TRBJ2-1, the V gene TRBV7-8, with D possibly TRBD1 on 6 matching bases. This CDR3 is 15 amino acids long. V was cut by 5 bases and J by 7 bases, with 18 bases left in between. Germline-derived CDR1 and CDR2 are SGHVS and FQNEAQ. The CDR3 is CASSGLVGGINEQFF. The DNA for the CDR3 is TGTGCCAGCAGCGGTCTGGTTGGGGGCATTAATGAGCAGTTCTTC.

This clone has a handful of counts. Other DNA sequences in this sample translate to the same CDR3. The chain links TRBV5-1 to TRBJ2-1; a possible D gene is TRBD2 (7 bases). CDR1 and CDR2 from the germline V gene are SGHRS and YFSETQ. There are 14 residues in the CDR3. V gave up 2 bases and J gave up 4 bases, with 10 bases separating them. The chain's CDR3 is CASSFGGPYNEQFF. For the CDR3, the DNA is TGCGCCAGCAGCTTCGGGGGGCCGTACAATGAGCAGTTCTTC. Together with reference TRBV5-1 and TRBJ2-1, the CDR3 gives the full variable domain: KAGVTQTPRYLIKTRGQQVTLSCSPISGHRSVSWYQQTPGQGLQFLFEYFSETQRNKGNFPGRFSGRQFSNSRSEMNVSTLELGDSALYLCASSFGGPYNEQFFGPGTRLTVL.

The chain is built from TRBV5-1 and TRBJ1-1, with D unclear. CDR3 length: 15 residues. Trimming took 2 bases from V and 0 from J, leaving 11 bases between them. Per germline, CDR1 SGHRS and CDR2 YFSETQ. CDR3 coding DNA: TGCGCCAGCAGCTTTTCGGCGGGTATGAACACTGAAGCTTTCTTT. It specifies CASSFSAGMNTEAFF.

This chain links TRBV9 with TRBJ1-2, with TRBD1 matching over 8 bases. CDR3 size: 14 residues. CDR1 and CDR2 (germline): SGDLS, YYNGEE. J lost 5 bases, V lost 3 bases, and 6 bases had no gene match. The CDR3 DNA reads TGTGCCAGCAGCGGGACAGGGCTGCGATATGGCTACACCTTC. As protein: CASSGTGLRYGYTF.

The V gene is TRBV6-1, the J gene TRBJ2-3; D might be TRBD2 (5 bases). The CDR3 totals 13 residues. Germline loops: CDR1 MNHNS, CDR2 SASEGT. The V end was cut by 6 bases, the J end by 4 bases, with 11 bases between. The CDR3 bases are TGTGCCAGCAGGTCGAGGGCACCAGATACGCAGTATTTT. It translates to CASRSRAPDTQYF.

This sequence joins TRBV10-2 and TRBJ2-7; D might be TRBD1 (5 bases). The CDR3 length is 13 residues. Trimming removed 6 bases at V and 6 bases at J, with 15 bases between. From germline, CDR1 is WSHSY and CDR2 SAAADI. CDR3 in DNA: TGCGCCAGCAGCCAGCAGGGAAGCTCCGAGCAGTACTTC. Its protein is CASSQQGSSEQYF.

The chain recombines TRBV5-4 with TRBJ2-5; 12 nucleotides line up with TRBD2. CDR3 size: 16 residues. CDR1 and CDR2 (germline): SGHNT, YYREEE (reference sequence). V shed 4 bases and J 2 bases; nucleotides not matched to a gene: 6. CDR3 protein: CASSTAGLAGQETQYF. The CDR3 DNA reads TGTGCCAGCAGCACCGCGGGACTAGCGGGTCAAGAGACCCAGTACTTC.

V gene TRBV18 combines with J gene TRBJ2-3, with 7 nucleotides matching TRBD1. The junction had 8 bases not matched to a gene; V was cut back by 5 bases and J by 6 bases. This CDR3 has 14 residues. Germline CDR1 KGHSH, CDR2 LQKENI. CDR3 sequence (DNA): TGTGCCAGCTCAGGGACCGGGACAGTCGATACGCAGTATTTT. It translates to CASSGTGTVDTQYF.

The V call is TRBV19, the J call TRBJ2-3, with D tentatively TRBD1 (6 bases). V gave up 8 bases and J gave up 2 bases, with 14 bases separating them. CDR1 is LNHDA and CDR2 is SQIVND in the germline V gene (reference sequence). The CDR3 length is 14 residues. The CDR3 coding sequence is TGTGCCAGTTCCACCCGACAGGTCACAGATACGCAGTATTTT. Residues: CASSTRQVTDTQYF. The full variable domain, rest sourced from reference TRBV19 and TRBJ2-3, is DGGITQSPKYLFRKEGQNVTLSCEQNLNHDAMYWYRQDPGQGLRLIYYSQIVNDFQKGDIAEGYSVSREKKESFPLTVTSAQKNPTAFYLCASSTRQVTDTQYFGPGTRLTVL.

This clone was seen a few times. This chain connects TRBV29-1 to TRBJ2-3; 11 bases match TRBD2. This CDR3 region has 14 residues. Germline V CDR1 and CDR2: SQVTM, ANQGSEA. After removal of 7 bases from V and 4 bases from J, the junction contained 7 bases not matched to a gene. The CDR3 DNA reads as TGCAGCGGGCTAGCGGGAGGTCAGGCAGATACGCAGTATTTT. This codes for CSGLAGGQADTQYF.

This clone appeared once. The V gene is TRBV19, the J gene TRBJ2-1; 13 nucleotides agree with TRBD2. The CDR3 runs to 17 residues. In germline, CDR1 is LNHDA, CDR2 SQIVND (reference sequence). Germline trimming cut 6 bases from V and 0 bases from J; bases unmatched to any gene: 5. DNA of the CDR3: TGTGCCAGTAGAAAGACTAGCGGGAGGTTCTCCTACAATGAGCAGTTCTTC. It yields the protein CASRKTSGRFSYNEQFF.

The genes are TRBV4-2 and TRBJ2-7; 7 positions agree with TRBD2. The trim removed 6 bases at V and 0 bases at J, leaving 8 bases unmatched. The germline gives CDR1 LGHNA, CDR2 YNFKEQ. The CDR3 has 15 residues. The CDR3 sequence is CASSGASGSSYEQYF. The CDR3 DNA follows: TGTGCCAGCAGTGGGGCTAGCGGAAGCTCCTACGAGCAGTACTTC.

This CDR3 is CASSFSGEYWSEQYF. CDR3 nucleotide sequence: TGTGCCAGCAGCTTCTCCGGGGAGTATTGGTCCGAGCAGTACTTC. The chain is built from TRBV7-2 and TRBJ2-7; perhaps TRBD2 as D (5 bases). CDR1 SGHTA and CDR2 FQGNSA come from the germline V gene. Trimming stripped 3 bases from V and 6 bases from J, with 18 bases between. CDR3 length: 15 amino acids.

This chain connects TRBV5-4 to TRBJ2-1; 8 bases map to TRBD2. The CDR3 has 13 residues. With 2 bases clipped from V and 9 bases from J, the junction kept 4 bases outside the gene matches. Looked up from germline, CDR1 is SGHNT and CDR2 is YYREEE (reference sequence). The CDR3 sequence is CASSFGAGVEQFF. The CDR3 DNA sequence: TGTGCCAGCAGCTTTGGAGCGGGAGTTGAGCAGTTCTTC.